This entry lists 9 T cell receptor beta chains sequenced from one sample in a study of glioma-infiltrating T cells. Amplification of TCR alpha and beta CDR3 regions from RNA used iRepertoire nested multiplex PCR. TCRdb used MiXCR to reprocess the multiplex PCR reads, holding one entry per CDR3 protein. Here the sample spans approximately 110,000 distinct CDR3 sequences, around 23% being singletons. The specimen sequenced was glioma tissue, nonneoplastic brain tissue, or PBMCs (not recorded which). These TCRs come from a human donor with low-grade glioma or glioblastoma, undergoing nonglioma brain surgery, or in good health (not recorded which).

Of note for this clonotype: Just one base apart from a much larger clone, this may be a read error. The chain combines TRBV2 with TRBJ1-3; D uncertain. V dropped 9 bases and J dropped 4 bases, with 25 bases sitting between them. Germline assignment: CDR1 SNHLY and CDR2 FYNNEI. This CDR3 has 17 amino acids. The CDR3 nucleotides read TGTGCCAGACGCCGGCGGCAGCTACTACCCAACGGAAACACCATATATTTT. Protein sequence: CARRRRQLLPNGNTIYF. Drawing the rest from reference TRBV2 and TRBJ1-3, the complete variable domain is EPEVTQTPSHQVTQMGQEVILRCVPISNHLYFYWYRQILGQKVEFLVSFYNNEISEKSEIFDDQFSVERPDGSNFTLKIRSTKLEDSAMYFCARRRRQLLPNGNTIYFGEGSWLTVV.

This clonotype was counted ten times or more. The V gene is TRBV28, the J gene TRBJ1-1; the D gene is possibly TRBD1 (6 bases). Germline V CDR1 and CDR2: MDHEN, SYDVKM. Deletions cut 6 bases from V and 5 bases from J, with 28 bases between. CDR3 length equals 18 residues. The CDR3 protein is CASRTLPRTELSSTEAFF. Written as DNA, the CDR3 is TGTGCCAGCAGAACATTACCCCGGACAGAGCTCTCGTCGACTGAAGCTTTCTTT.

This clonotype was counted a few times. This chain uses TRBV11-2 with TRBJ2-3; TRBD2 matches at 11 bases. The ends lost 3 bases at V and 1 base at J; junction bases unmatched: 0. There are 15 residues in the CDR3. CDR1 is SGHAT, CDR2 FQNNGV, per germline. The chain's CDR3 is CASSLTSGGTDTQYF. As DNA, the CDR3 is TGTGCCAGCAGCTTGACTAGCGGGGGCACAGATACGCAGTATTTT. Together with reference TRBV11-2 and TRBJ2-3, the CDR3 gives the full variable domain: EAGVAQSPRYKIIEKRQSVAFWCNPISGHATLYWYQQILGQGPKLLIQFQNNGVVDDSQLPKDRFSAERLKGVDSTLKIQPAKLEDSAVYLCASSLTSGGTDTQYFGPGTRLTVL.

The sample holds many counts of this clonotype. The genes are TRBV7-6 and TRBJ1-1, with D possibly being TRBD1 (5 bases). The CDR3 runs 15 residues. Deletions cut 8 bases from V and 2 bases from J, with 18 bases between. CDR1 SGHVS and CDR2 FNYEAQ come from the germline V gene. The CDR3 bases are TGTGCCAGCCGACTAAATCCGGGACCCAACACTGAAGCTTTCTTT. The encoded protein is CASRLNPGPNTEAFF.

The sample holds many counts of this clonotype. This chain links TRBV4-1 with TRBJ2-7; possibly TRBD2 for D (6 bases). V was cut by 0 bases and J by 2 bases, with 14 bases left in between. The CDR3 contains 16 residues. Germline values: CDR1 MGHRA, CDR2 YSYEKL. This CDR3 reads CASSQDWRGEAYEQYF. DNA for the CDR3: TGCGCCAGCAGCCAAGATTGGCGCGGGGAGGCCTACGAGCAGTACTTC.

In regard to this clonotype: A much larger clone lies a single base off, so this may be a read error. V and J are TRBV6-2 or TRBV6-3 and TRBJ2-5; D tentatively reads TRBD1 or TRBD2 (5 bases each). The CDR3 consists of 14 residues. CDR1 is MNHEY, CDR2 SVGEGT, per germline. The CDR3 DNA reads TGTGCCAGCAGTTTAGACGGCACCGGGGCGACCCAGAACTTC. This encodes CASSLDGTGATQNF.

This clonotype appeared many times. V usage is TRBV7-9 and J usage is TRBJ2-1; 9 nucleotides line up with TRBD2. The CDR3 runs to 15 residues. Germline V gene data show CDR1 as SEHNR and CDR2 as FQNEAQ (reference sequence). Germline trimming cut 1 base from V and 8 bases from J; bases unmatched to any gene: 6. DNA of the CDR3: TGTGCCAGCAGCTTAGTCAGCGGGAGGATCGATGAGCAGTTCTTC. Its protein product is CASSLVSGRIDEQFF.

Notes on this clonotype: Just one base apart from a much larger clone, this may be a read error. The V and J genes are TRBV7-6 and TRBJ1-2; unclear D gene. CDR1 is SGHVS and CDR2 is FNYEAQ in the germline V gene. The CDR3 length is 14 residues. The CDR3, as DNA: TGTGCTAGCAGCCCACTGTACGTGAACTATGGCTACACCTTC. It is translated as CASSPLYVNYGYTF. The whole variable domain, filled in from reference TRBV7-6 and TRBJ1-2, reads GAGVSQSPRYKVTKRGQDVALRCDPISGHVSLYWYRQALGQGPEFLTYFNYEAQQDKSGLPNDRFSAERPEGSISTLTIQRTEQRDSAMYRCASSPLYVNYGYTFGSGTRLTVV.

The chain has TRBV29-1 and TRBJ2-2, with D uncertain. Germline assignment: CDR1 SQVTM and CDR2 ANQGSEA. With 1 base removed from V and 1 base from J, the gap between germline ends came to 13 bases. The CDR3 has 16 amino acids. CDR3 nucleotides: TGCAGCGTTGAAGGGGGAAAAGGCCGGAACACCGGGGAGCTGTTTTTT. It yields the protein CSVEGGKGRNTGELFF.